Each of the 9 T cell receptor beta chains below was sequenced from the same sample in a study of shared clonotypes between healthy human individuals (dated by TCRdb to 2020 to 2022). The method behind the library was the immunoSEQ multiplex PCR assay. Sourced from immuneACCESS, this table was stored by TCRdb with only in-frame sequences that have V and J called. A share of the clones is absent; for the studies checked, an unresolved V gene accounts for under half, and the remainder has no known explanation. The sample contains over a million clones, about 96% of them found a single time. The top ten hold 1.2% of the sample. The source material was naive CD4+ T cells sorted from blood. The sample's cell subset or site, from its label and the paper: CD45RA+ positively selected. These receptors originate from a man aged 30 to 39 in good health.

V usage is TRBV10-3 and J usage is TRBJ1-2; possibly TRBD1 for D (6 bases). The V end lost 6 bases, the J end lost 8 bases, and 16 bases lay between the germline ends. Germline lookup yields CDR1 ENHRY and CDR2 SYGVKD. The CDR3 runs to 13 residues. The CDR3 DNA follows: TGTGCCATCAGCTGGGAAGGGGGGGGCGGCTACACCTTC. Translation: CAISWEGGGGYTF.

Here the CDR3 reads CASREGQGIRFGDYGYTF. Written as DNA, the CDR3 is TGTGCCAGCAGGGAGGGACAGGGTATTAGGTTTGGAGACTATGGCTACACCTTC. The genes are TRBV5-5 and TRBJ1-2, with 9 bases lining up with TRBD1. CDR3 length: 18 amino acids. Germline trimming cut 5 bases from V and 3 bases from J; bases unmatched to any gene: 17. CDR1 SGHKS and CDR2 YYEKEE come from the germline V gene (reference sequence).

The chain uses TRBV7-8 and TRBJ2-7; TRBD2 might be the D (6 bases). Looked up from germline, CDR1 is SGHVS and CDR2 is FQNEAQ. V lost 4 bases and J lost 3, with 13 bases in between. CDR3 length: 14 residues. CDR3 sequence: CASSSRESDYEQYF. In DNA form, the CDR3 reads TGTGCCAGCAGCTCCCGGGAGTCTGACTACGAGCAGTACTTC.

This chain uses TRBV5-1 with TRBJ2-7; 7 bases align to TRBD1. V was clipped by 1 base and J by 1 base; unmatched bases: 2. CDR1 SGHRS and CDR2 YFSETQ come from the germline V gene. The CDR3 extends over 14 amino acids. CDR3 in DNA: TGCGCCAGCAGCTTGTCGGGACAGTCCTACGAGCAGTACTTC. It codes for CASSLSGQSYEQYF.

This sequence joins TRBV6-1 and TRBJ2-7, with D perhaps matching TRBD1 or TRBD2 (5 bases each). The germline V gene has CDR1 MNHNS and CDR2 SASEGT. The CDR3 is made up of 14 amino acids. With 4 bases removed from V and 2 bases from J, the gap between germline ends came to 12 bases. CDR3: CASSGEGSAYEQYF. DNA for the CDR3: TGTGCCAGCAGTGGAGAGGGGTCGGCCTACGAGCAGTACTTC.

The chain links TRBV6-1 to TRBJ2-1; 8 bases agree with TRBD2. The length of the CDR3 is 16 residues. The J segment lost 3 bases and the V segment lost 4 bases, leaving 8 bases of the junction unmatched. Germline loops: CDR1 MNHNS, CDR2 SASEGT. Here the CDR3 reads CASSGPRTSLYNEQFF. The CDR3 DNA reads TGTGCCAGCAGTGGGCCCCGGACTAGCCTCTACAATGAGCAGTTCTTC.

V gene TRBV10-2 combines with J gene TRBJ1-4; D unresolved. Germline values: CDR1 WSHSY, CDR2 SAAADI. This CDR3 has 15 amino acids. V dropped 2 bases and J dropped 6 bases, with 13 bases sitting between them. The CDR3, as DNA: TGCGCCAGCAGTGAGCCGGGCCTCGGGGATGAAAAACTGTTTTTT. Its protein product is CASSEPGLGDEKLFF.

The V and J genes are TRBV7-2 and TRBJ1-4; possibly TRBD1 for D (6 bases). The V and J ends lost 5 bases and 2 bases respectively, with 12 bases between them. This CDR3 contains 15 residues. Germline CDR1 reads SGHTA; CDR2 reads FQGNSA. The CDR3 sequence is CASSPLGGTNEKLFF. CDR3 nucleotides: TGTGCCAGCAGCCCACTCGGGGGCACTAATGAAAAACTGTTTTTT.

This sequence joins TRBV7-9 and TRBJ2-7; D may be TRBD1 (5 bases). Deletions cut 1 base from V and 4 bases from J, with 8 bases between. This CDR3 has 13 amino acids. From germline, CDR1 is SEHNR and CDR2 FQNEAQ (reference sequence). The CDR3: CASSLVKGYEQYF. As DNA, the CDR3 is TGTGCCAGCAGCTTAGTTAAGGGGTACGAGCAGTACTTC.